This T cell receptor beta chain emerged from a study of blood T cell repertoires in COVID-19. CDR1 and CDR2 from the germline V gene are KGHSH and LQKENI. This CDR3 has 13 residues. V was trimmed by 8 bases and J by 4 bases, leaving 14 bases between them. The table came from immunoSEQ multiplex PCR; TCRdb's copy has only in-frame clones and leaves some out. The sample consists of around 280,000 clones, about 85% of them appearing once. The clonotype was recovered from a woman in her fifties or sixties with active or convalescent COVID-19. The chain combines TRBV18 with TRBJ1-2; D uncertain. Sequencing was performed on peripheral blood. The CDR3 reads CASLREWGYGYTF. The CDR3 bases are TGTGCCAGCCTTCGGGAGTGGGGCTATGGCTACACCTTC.